This is a list of T cell receptor beta chains from one sample in a study of response to subunit inactivated influenza vaccine. MiXCR, applied by TCRdb to the RT-PCR reads, yields one record per CDR3 protein. This table holds roughly 700,000 distinct CDR3 sequences, 14% found once. Sample: PBMCs from blood, taken about 14 days before vaccination. These receptors were collected from a man in his fifties who received an inactivated influenza vaccine. The CDR3 runs from the conserved cysteine through the conserved F or W. The D gene is left open where the match is weak. Clone size is given for some rows only: seen once, a few or many times, or a class if the clone is expanded.

size	V	D	J	DNA	CDR3
.	TRBV24-1	.	TRBJ2-2	TGTGCCACCAGTGATGTCTGGTACAGGGATGGGACCGGGGAGCTGTTTTTT	CATSDVWYRDGTGELFF
few	TRBV2	.	TRBJ2-6	TGTGCCAGCAGCGAAAGGCCTTTGGCTGGGGCCAACGTCCTGACTTTC	CASSERPLAGANVLTF
.	TRBV28	.	TRBJ1-1	TGTGCCAGCAGCCCAGCCCGGGGGAGCCCGAACACTGAAGCTTTCTTT	CASSPARGSPNTEAFF
.	TRBV20-1	.	TRBJ2-7	TGCAGTGCTAGACCAAACTACGAGCAGTACTTC	CSARPNYEQYF
.	TRBV5-6	.	TRBJ1-5	TGTGCCAGCAGCTTGGCCGGGACGGTTGGGGGGGCCCAGCATTTT	CASSLAGTVGGAQHF
few	TRBV2	.	TRBJ2-1	TGTGCCAGCAGTGTTTGGAACAATGAGCAGTTCTTC	CASSVWNNEQFF
few	TRBV7-9	TRBD1	TRBJ1-1	TGTGCCAGCAGCGAAGAGACAGGGGGCACTGAAGCTTTCTTT	CASSEETGGTEAFF
.	TRBV6-5	.	TRBJ2-7	TGTGCCAGCAGTTACGGTTGGGGAGCTGAGGAGCATCCCTACGAGCAGTACTTC	CASSYGWGAEEHPYEQYF
few	TRBV7-9	.	TRBJ2-3	TGTGCCAGCAGCTTAACCCTGGACAGAGACACAGATACGCAGTATTTT	CASSLTLDRDTDTQYF
few	TRBV4-2	TRBD1	TRBJ1-2	TGTGCCAGCAGCCTTCGCAGGGGGAGGGGCTACACCTTC	CASSLRRGRGYTF
.	TRBV7-9	.	TRBJ2-7	TGTGCCAGCAGCTTAGACCCCCAGGGATCCTACGAGCAGTACTTC	CASSLDPQGSYEQYF
many	TRBV7-8	.	TRBJ2-1	TGTGCCAGCTCCACACCTAGGGGGGCCACCCTTAGGGATGAGCAGTTCTTC	CASSTPRGATLRDEQFF
few	TRBV20-1	TRBD1	TRBJ1-2	TGCAGTGCTAGTACCAGGGGGAACTATGGCTACACCTTC	CSASTRGNYGYTF
few	TRBV27	TRBD2	TRBJ2-1	TGTGCCAGCAGTCGCGGGGGGGCCAATGAGCAGTTCTTC	CASSRGGANEQFF
.	TRBV29-1	TRBD1	TRBJ2-7	TGCAGCGCCAAGGTCGGACAGGGCTACGAGCAGTACTTC	CSAKVGQGYEQYF
few	TRBV6-1	.	TRBJ1-5	TGTGCCAGCAGTGATCAGCGTCAGGCAAATCAGCCCCAGCATTTT	CASSDQRQANQPQHF
.	TRBV10-3	.	TRBJ2-3	TGTGCCATCAGTGACCCCTTGGCGGGTCCCACAGATACGCAGTATTTT	CAISDPLAGPTDTQYF
few	TRBV12-3/TRBV12-4	.	TRBJ1-2	TGTGCCAGCAGTCATGGGACGGCTCTCTATGGCTACACCTTC	CASSHGTALYGYTF
.	TRBV6-5	.	TRBJ1-1	TGTGCCAGCAGTTACGAGGGTTCCACTGAAGCTTTCTTT	CASSYEGSTEAFF
few	TRBV7-9	TRBD2	TRBJ2-1	TGTGCCAGCAGCGCCCTAGTCGTGGCGGGAGGATACAATGAGCAGTTCTTC	CASSALVVAGGYNEQFF
.	TRBV20-1	.	TRBJ2-2	TGCAGTGCTACGGACAGTGAAAGGGCCGGGGAGCTGTTTTTT	CSATDSERAGELFF
.	TRBV20-1	.	TRBJ1-1	TGCACCAGCTCGGTTGGCTGGAACACTGAAGCTTTCTTT	CTSSVGWNTEAFF
.	TRBV20-1	TRBD2	TRBJ2-1	TGCAGTGCTAGAGATCCTAGCGGGGGCTCCTACAATGAGCAGTTCTTC	CSARDPSGGSYNEQFF
.	TRBV18	.	TRBJ2-4	TGTGCCAGCTCACCACGGGCGGGGGCCGGCAAAAACATTCAGTACTTC	CASSPRAGAGKNIQYF
.	TRBV29-1	TRBD1	TRBJ2-3	TGCAGCGTTGACCGTTCAGGGGGAGTGAGTGTGGATACGCAGTATTTT	CSVDRSGGVSVDTQYF
few	TRBV20-1	.	TRBJ2-5	TGCAGTGCTAGAGAGATAATCCTTGGAACCCAGTACTTC	CSAREIILGTQYF
few	TRBV5-4	.	TRBJ2-5	TGTGCCAGCAGCTTGGCCATGGGGGGCCGAGGAGAGACCCAGTACTTC	CASSLAMGGRGETQYF
.	TRBV7-9	TRBD1	TRBJ2-2	TGTGCCAGCAGCTCCCCGAGGGGGCGGAACACCGGGGAGCTGTTTTTT	CASSSPRGRNTGELFF
many	TRBV5-1	.	TRBJ2-1	TGCGCCAGCAGCTTAGGGATAGCGTCCTACAATGAGCAGTTCTTC	CASSLGIASYNEQFF
few	TRBV6-6	.	TRBJ2-1	TGTGCCGGATCTCGGGGGATCAACAATGAGCAGTTCTTC	CAGSRGINNEQFF
few	TRBV7-9	.	TRBJ1-1	TGTGCCAGCAGCTGGACGACAGGCGTGAACACTGAAGCTTTCTTT	CASSWTTGVNTEAFF
.	TRBV20-1	TRBD1	TRBJ2-3	TGCAGTGCAAACAGGGGGCCTAGCACAGATACGCAGTATTTT	CSANRGPSTDTQYF
many	TRBV6-2/TRBV6-3	TRBD2	TRBJ2-3	TGTGCCAGCATCCGGGGGGGCCTCGCAGATACGCAGTATTTT	CASIRGGLADTQYF
.	TRBV5-1	.	TRBJ2-5	TGCGCCAGCAGCACCGGGGGTGGGAAAGAGACCCAGTACTTC	CASSTGGGKETQYF
.	TRBV20-1	.	TRBJ2-7	TGCAGTGCTAGACCCGCTGTGAGCACGGGACGGAACTACGAGCAGTACTTC	CSARPAVSTGRNYEQYF
.	TRBV20-1	TRBD1	TRBJ2-3	TGCAGTGCTGGAGAGGGACAGGGTTACACAGATACGCAGTATTTT	CSAGEGQGYTDTQYF
.	TRBV4-3	.	TRBJ1-2	TGCGCCAGCAGCCAAGCGGACTATGGCTACACCTTC	CASSQADYGYTF
many	TRBV7-2	TRBD1	TRBJ2-7	TGTGCCAGCACCCGGGACAGGACGTACGAGCAGTACTTC	CASTRDRTYEQYF
.	TRBV6-5	.	TRBJ2-2	TGTGCCAGCAGTTACCCGACAGCCGGGGTTGGTCGGACCGGGGAGCTGTTTTTT	CASSYPTAGVGRTGELFF
few	TRBV12-3/TRBV12-4	.	TRBJ1-1	TGTGCCAGCAGCCAGGACACATCCAGCACTGAAGCTTTCTTT	CASSQDTSSTEAFF
few	TRBV10-3	.	TRBJ1-2	TGTGCCATCAAACAGACTAACTATGGCTACACCTTC	CAIKQTNYGYTF